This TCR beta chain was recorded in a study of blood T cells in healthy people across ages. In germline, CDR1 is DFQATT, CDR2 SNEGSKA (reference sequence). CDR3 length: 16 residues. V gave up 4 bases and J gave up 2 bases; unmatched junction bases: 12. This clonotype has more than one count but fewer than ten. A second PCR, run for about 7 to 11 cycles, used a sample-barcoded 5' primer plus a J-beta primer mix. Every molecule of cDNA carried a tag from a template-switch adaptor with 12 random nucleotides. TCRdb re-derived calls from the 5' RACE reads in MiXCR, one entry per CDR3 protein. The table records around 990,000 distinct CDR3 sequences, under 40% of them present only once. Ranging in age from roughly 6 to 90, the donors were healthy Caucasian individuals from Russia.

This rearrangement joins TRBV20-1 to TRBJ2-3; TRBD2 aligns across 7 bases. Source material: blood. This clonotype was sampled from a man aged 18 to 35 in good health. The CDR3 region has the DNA TGCAGTGCTACCTTCAGCGGGGACGGACTCACAGATACGCAGTATTTT. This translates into CSATFSGDGLTDTQYF.